These 26 T cell receptor beta chains came from one sample sequenced in a study of vaccination and CD4 T cells after COVID-19. Cultured CD4+ T cell DNA underwent sequencing with the Oncomine TCR Beta short-read assay. TCRdb called the PCR reads again in MiXCR, with one record for every CDR3 protein. The data show about 14,000 distinct CDR3 sequences, with around 40% seen just once and roughly 18% held by the top ten. Stated treatment: roughly 10-day PBMC culture with coronavirus spike peptide pools or control peptides (ViraFEST assay). Their target antigens are unknown. Sequences were obtained from cultured CD4+ T cells from blood. The receptors were sampled from a human donor with COVID-19.

The chain is built from TRBV7-2 and TRBJ1-5, with unresolved D. V lost 5 bases, J lost 4 bases, and 9 bases lay in between. Germline CDR1 is SGHTA and CDR2 is FQGNSA. The CDR3 loop spans 13 amino acids. CDR3 sequence reads: CASSRGTNQPQHF. In nucleotides, the CDR3 is TGTGCCAGCAGCCGAGGTACGAATCAGCCCCAGCATTTT.

CDR3 sequence: CSAQKGAGELFF. The CDR3 nucleotides read TGCAGCGCCCAGAAAGGGGCCGGGGAGCTGTTTTTT. V usage is TRBV29-1 and J usage is TRBJ2-2; a weak D match, TRBD1 (5 bases). V lost 7 bases and J 6 bases, leaving 12 bases between the germline ends. The germline CDR1 and CDR2 sequences are SQVTM and ANQGSEA. This CDR3 is built from 12 residues.

There are a few counts of this clonotype. The chain has TRBV5-6 and TRBJ2-1; D unresolved. Germline CDR1 is SGHDT and CDR2 is YYEEEE. CDR3 length equals 12 residues. The V end lost 0 bases, the J end lost 8 bases, and 6 bases lay between the germline ends. The CDR3 DNA sequence: TGTGCCAGCAGCTTGGACTCGGATGAGCAGTTCTTC. Its protein is CASSLDSDEQFF. Complete variable domain (other parts from reference TRBV5-6 and TRBJ2-1): DAGVTQSPTHLIKTRGQQVTLRCSPKSGHDTVSWYQQALGQGPQFIFQYYEEEERQRGNFPDRFSGHQFPNYSSELNVNALLLGDSALYLCASSLDSDEQFFGPGTRLTVL.

This clonotype was seen only a few times. V gene TRBV7-3 combines with J gene TRBJ1-2; a possible D gene is TRBD1 (6 bases). The CDR3 is 13 residues long. Trimming shortened V by 5 bases and J by 8 bases, and 15 bases separated the two germline ends. Germline values: CDR1 SGHTA, CDR2 FQGTGA. The CDR3 loop reads CASSVRDKIGYTF. The CDR3 DNA is TGTGCCAGCAGCGTCCGGGACAAGATCGGCTACACCTTC.

The rearrangement links TRBV12-3 or TRBV12-4 to TRBJ1-6; 7 bases agree with TRBD1. The V segment lost 6 bases and the J segment 14 bases; nucleotides outside the gene matches: 13. The CDR3 length is 14 residues. CDR3 region: CASRLTGLGFTLHF. The CDR3 bases are TGTGCCAGCAGGTTGACAGGGCTAGGTTTCACCCTCCACTTT.

The chain recombines TRBV20-1 with TRBJ1-1, with D perhaps matching TRBD1 (5 bases). CDR1 and CDR2 from the germline V gene are DFQATT and SNEGSKA (reference sequence). This CDR3 contains 14 residues. Between the trimmed V and J ends, which lost 5 bases and 7 bases, there was a span of 20 bases. The CDR3 spells CSASPSLLGGEAFF. CDR3 DNA: TGCAGTGCTTCCCCTTCCCTGCTTGGGGGTGAAGCTTTCTTT.

J is TRBJ1-5 and V is TRBV6-1; a possible D gene is TRBD1 (6 bases). This CDR3 spans 16 amino acids. Trimming removed 4 bases from V and 3 bases from J, with 16 bases in between. Germline V CDR1 and CDR2: MNHNS, SASEGT. The CDR3 here is CASSASSGHDNQPQHF. The DNA for the CDR3 is TGTGCCAGCAGTGCTTCTTCGGGACACGACAATCAGCCCCAGCATTTT.

This chain uses TRBV20-1 with TRBJ1-1; D not certain. V gave up 3 bases and J gave up 0 bases, with 11 bases separating them. Germline CDR1 and CDR2: DFQATT and SNEGSKA (reference sequence). The CDR3 loop spans 14 amino acids. The CDR3 is CSASVQRMNTEAFF. The CDR3 bases are TGCAGTGCTAGTGTACAGCGAATGAACACTGAAGCTTTCTTT.

This rearrangement joins TRBV7-3 to TRBJ2-3; 9 nucleotides match TRBD1. The CDR3 has 16 amino acids. The germline gives CDR1 SGHTA, CDR2 FQGTGA. V shed 4 bases, J shed 2 bases, and the junction held 7 bases outside the gene matches. The CDR3 protein is CASSSNRGRFTDTQYF. The CDR3 nucleotides are TGTGCCAGCAGCTCTAACAGGGGGCGGTTCACAGATACGCAGTATTTT.

This chain connects TRBV4-3 to TRBJ2-6, with 7 bases fitting TRBD1. Germline V gives CDR1 LGHNA, CDR2 YSLEER. This CDR3 has 17 residues. J was trimmed by 0 bases and V by 4 bases; bases with no gene match: 6. The DNA for the CDR3 is TGCGCCAGCAGCCGCGGACAGGTCCGCTCTGGGGCCAACGTCCTGACTTTC. Its protein is CASSRGQVRSGANVLTF.

This chain links TRBV27 with TRBJ1-1, with a weak D call TRBD1 (5 bases). The germline V gene has CDR1 MNHEY and CDR2 SMNVEV (reference sequence). CDR3 length equals 13 residues. V lost 3 bases and J 4 bases, leaving 9 bases between the germline ends. For the CDR3, the DNA is TGTGCCAGCAGTTTTGCGGGGGGCACTGAAGCTTTCTTT. Translated: CASSFAGGTEAFF.

This clonotype came up a few times. V and J are TRBV7-2 and TRBJ1-3, with 9 positions matching TRBD1. J lost 7 bases, V lost 4 bases, and 5 bases had no gene match. CDR3 size: 14 residues. Germline CDR1 is SGHTA and CDR2 is FQGNSA. CDR3 nucleotide sequence: TGTGCCAGCAGCTCCCGGGACAGGGCTAACACCATATATTTT. Translation: CASSSRDRANTIYF.

The chain combines TRBV24-1 with TRBJ2-3, with TRBD1 identical over 10 bases. Germline loops: CDR1 KGHDR, CDR2 SFDVKD. The CDR3 has 16 residues. With 3 bases clipped from V and 3 bases from J, the junction kept 5 bases outside the gene matches. CDR3 sequence reads: CATSDNRDRGTDTQYF. The CDR3 DNA sequence: TGTGCCACCAGTGATAACCGGGACAGGGGTACAGATACGCAGTATTTT.

This clonotype was observed a few times. The genes are TRBV19 and TRBJ2-2, with 10 bases fitting TRBD2. CDR1 and CDR2 (germline): LNHDA, SQIVND (reference sequence). The CDR3 runs to 16 residues. After removal of 6 bases from V and 4 bases from J, the junction contained 8 bases not matched to a gene. CDR3 in amino acids: CASRSGLAVPTGELFF. DNA of the CDR3: TGTGCCAGTAGGTCTGGACTAGCGGTGCCCACCGGGGAGCTGTTTTTT.

This clonotype turned up a few times. This chain uses TRBV5-4 with TRBJ2-3; 9 bases are a match to TRBD2. Looked up from germline, CDR1 is SGHNT and CDR2 is YYREEE (reference sequence). The CDR3 runs to 16 residues. V gave up 4 bases and J gave up 3 bases; unmatched junction bases: 9. The CDR3 reads CASSGQRGVRTDTQYF. In DNA, the CDR3 is TGTGCCAGCAGCGGGCAGCGGGGGGTACGGACAGATACGCAGTATTTT.

CDR3 in amino acids: CASSLRLAGGVETQYF. As DNA, the CDR3 is TGTGCCAGCAGTTTGAGACTAGCGGGGGGTGTGGAGACCCAGTACTTC. The chain carries TRBV6-2 or TRBV6-3 and TRBJ2-5, with 13 bases that match TRBD2. The J segment lost 5 bases and the V segment lost 4 bases, leaving 7 bases of the junction unmatched. The germline V gene has CDR1 MNHEY and CDR2 SVGEGT. The CDR3 runs 16 residues.

V usage is TRBV28 and J usage is TRBJ2-2, with 9 bases lining up with TRBD1. V trimming: 6 bases; J trimming: 5 bases; junction bases outside the gene matches: 7. This CDR3 is 15 amino acids long. CDR1 is MDHEN and CDR2 is SYDVKM in the germline V gene. DNA of the CDR3: TGTGCCAGCAGCCTCGGGACAGGGATGACCGGGGAGCTGTTTTTT. Amino acids: CASSLGTGMTGELFF.

The gene calls are TRBV6-1 and TRBJ1-1; tentatively, D is TRBD1 (6 bases). Per the germline V gene, CDR1 is MNHNS and CDR2 is SASEGT. V was cut by 7 bases and J by 1 base, with 13 bases left in between. CDR3 size: 14 residues. CDR3 nucleotides: TGTGCCAGCAAGAATAGGGGGGAGAACACTGAAGCTTTCTTT. Residues: CASKNRGENTEAFF.

The chain employs TRBV28 and TRBJ2-7; D may be TRBD2 (6 bases). CDR1 is MDHEN and CDR2 is SYDVKM in the germline V gene. CDR3 size: 13 residues. Trimming took 7 bases from V and 5 from J, leaving 15 bases between them. In nucleotides, the CDR3 is TGTGCCAGCACCGCAGGGAGGTATCACGAGCAGTACTTC. Amino acid sequence: CASTAGRYHEQYF.

This chain joins TRBV5-1 and TRBJ1-1, with a tentative D call TRBD1 (5 bases). The CDR3 sequence is 13 residues long. Per the germline V gene, CDR1 is SGHRS and CDR2 is YFSETQ. V dropped 3 bases and J dropped 1 base, with 7 bases sitting between them. The CDR3 loop is CASSSGQNTEAFF. DNA for the CDR3: TGCGCCAGCAGCTCCGGACAGAACACTGAAGCTTTCTTT.

This clonotype was seen a few times. The gene calls are TRBV20-1 and TRBJ1-3; no clear D. This CDR3 is built from 15 residues. The ends were cut back, 3 bases at V and 0 bases at J, with 12 bases in the middle. The germline V gene has CDR1 DFQATT and CDR2 SNEGSKA (reference sequence). CDR3 nucleotides: TGCAGTGCTAGTACCCTACAGAGCTCTGGAAACACCATATATTTT. Encoded protein: CSASTLQSSGNTIYF.

There are a few counts of this clonotype. The chain uses TRBV11-1 and TRBJ1-6; no clear D gene. From germline, CDR1 is SGHAT and CDR2 FQDESV (reference sequence). The CDR3 totals 18 residues. Trimming pared 3 bases from V and 5 bases from J, leaving 20 bases between. CDR3 sequence (DNA): TGTGCCAGCAGCTTGCGTTCCGGAAGAGGGAGGAATAATTCACCCCTCCACTTT. This sequence encodes CASSLRSGRGRNNSPLHF.

The chain employs TRBV2 and TRBJ1-1; unclear D gene. This CDR3 has 14 residues. V was pared by 0 bases and J by 4 bases, with 9 bases between. From germline, CDR1 is SNHLY and CDR2 FYNNEI. CDR3 coding DNA: TGTGCCAGCAGTGAAGCGCTGGTTCTCACTGAAGCTTTCTTT. It specifies CASSEALVLTEAFF.

In its sample, this clonotype was seen a few times. J is TRBJ1-2 and V is TRBV7-2; no definite D call. The CDR3 sequence is 14 residues long. Germline V gives CDR1 SGHTA, CDR2 FQGNSA. Trimming pared 1 base from V and 8 bases from J, leaving 14 bases between. In DNA, the CDR3 is TGTGCCAGCAGCTTAGGTGAGCCCGGTAGCGGCTACACCTTC. It is translated as CASSLGEPGSGYTF. The full variable domain, its missing parts supplied by reference TRBV7-2 and TRBJ1-2, is GAGVSQSPSNKVTEKGKDVELRCDPISGHTALYWYRQSLGQGLEFLIYFQGNSAPDKSGLPSDRFSAERTGGSVSTLTIQRTQQEDSAVYLCASSLGEPGSGYTFGSGTRLTVV.

This clonotype appeared a few times. CDR3 sequence: CASSLIQGPSYEQYF. The CDR3 DNA reads as TGTGCCAGCAGCTTAATACAGGGTCCCTCCTACGAGCAGTACTTC. J is TRBJ2-7 and V is TRBV7-2; the D gene is possibly TRBD1 (6 bases). The CDR3 is 15 residues long. Germline CDR1 SGHTA, CDR2 FQGNSA. V lost 2 bases and J 0 bases, leaving 11 bases between the germline ends.

This clonotype has only one observation. The V call is TRBV19, the J call TRBJ2-6, with no clear D. Looked up from germline, CDR1 is LNHDA and CDR2 is SQIVND (reference sequence). CDR3 length: 15 residues. V was trimmed by 0 bases and J by 1 base, leaving 4 bases between them. CDR3 nucleotides: TGTGCCAGTAGTATAGAGGGATCTGGGGCCAACGTCCTGACTTTC. It encodes CASSIEGSGANVLTF.